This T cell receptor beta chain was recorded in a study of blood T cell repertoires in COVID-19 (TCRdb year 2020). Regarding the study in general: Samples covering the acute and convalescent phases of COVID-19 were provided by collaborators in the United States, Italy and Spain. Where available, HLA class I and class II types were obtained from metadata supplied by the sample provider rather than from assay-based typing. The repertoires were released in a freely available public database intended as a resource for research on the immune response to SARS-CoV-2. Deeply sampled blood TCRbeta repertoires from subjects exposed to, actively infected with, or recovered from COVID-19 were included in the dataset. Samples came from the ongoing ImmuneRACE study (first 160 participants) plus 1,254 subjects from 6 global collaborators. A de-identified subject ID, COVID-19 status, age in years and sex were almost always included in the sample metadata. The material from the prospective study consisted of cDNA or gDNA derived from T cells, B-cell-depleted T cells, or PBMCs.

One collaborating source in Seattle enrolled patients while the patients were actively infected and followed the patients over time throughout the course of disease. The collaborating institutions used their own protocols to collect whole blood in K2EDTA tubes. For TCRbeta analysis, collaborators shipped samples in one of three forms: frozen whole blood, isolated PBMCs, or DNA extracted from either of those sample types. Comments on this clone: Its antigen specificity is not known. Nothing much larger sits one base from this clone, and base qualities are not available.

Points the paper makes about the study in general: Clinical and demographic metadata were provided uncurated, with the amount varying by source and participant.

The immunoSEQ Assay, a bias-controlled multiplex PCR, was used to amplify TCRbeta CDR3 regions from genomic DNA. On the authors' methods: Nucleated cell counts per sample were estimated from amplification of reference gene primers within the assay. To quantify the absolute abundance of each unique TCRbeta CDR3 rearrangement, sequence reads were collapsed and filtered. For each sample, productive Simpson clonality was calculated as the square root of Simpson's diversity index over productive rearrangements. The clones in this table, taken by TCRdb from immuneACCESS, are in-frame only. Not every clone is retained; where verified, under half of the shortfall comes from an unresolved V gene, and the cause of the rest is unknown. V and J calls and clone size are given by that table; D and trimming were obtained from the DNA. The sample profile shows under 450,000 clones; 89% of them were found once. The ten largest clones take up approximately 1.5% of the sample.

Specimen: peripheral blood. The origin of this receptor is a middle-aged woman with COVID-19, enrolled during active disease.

In nucleotide form, the sequence is TGTGCCAGCAGCTCCCGTATGGATACGCAGTATTTT. The resulting protein is CASSSRMDTQYF. The receptor chain draws on TRBV7-9 and TRBJ2-3, with the D gene uncertain. From the cysteine up to the phenylalanine, the CDR3 has a length of 12 residues. Only the CDR3 DNA is retained, 36 bases long and in frame from the first base. CDR1 is given as SEHNR and CDR2 as FQNEAQ, both from the germline V gene (reference sequence). V is shortened by 4 bases, J by 6 bases, and the region joining them spans 8 bases.